Listed below are T cell receptor beta chains from one sample, sequenced in a study of identical twins. TCRdb analysed the 5' RACE reads with MiXCR anew, one entry per CDR3 protein. The top ten clones hold 1.6% of a sample with nearly 650,000 distinct CDR3 sequences, about 7.6% of them seen once. The sample also formed part of further work on yellow fever vaccine responses in identical twins.

Sequencing used PBMCs. These TCRs come from a woman between 18 and 29 years old in good health. CDR3s include the opening cysteine and the closing phenylalanine or tryptophan. A D gene is named only where the DNA matches it firmly. Expanded clones are given a class, and other clones once, few, many or no size at all.

v_gene: TRBV5-1
d_gene: TRBD2
j_gene: TRBJ2-5
abundance: few
len: 16
CDR3nt: TGCGCCAGCAGCCAAGGAAGCGGGAGGTCGAGAGAGACCCAGTACTTC
CDR3aa: CASSQGSGRSRETQYF

v_gene: TRBV5-1
d_gene: NA
j_gene: TRBJ2-1
abundance: many
len: 12
CDR3nt: TGCGCCAGCGGGAACCCCCCTTTCGAGCAGTTCTTC
CDR3aa: CASGNPPFEQFF

v_gene: TRBV12-3/TRBV12-4
d_gene: TRBD2
j_gene: TRBJ2-1
abundance: many
len: 16
CDR3nt: TGTGCCAGCCGAGGGGGTGGGACTAGCTCCTACAATGAGCAGTTCTTC
CDR3aa: CASRGGGTSSYNEQFF

v_gene: TRBV10-3
d_gene: NA
j_gene: TRBJ2-2
abundance: NA
len: 13
CDR3nt: TGTGCCATACCGGGACTCAACACCGGGGAGCTGTTTTTT
CDR3aa: CAIPGLNTGELFF

v_gene: TRBV9
d_gene: NA
j_gene: TRBJ2-1
abundance: many
len: 17
CDR3nt: TGTGCCAGCAGCGTTCGAAGAAACAGGGTCACGACCGTTGAGCAGTTCTTC
CDR3aa: CASSVRRNRVTTVEQFF

v_gene: TRBV5-1
d_gene: TRBD2
j_gene: TRBJ2-2
abundance: NA
len: 18
CDR3nt: TGCGCCAGCAGCCCTAAAACCGGGACTAGCGCGGTCACCGGGGAGCTGTTTTTT
CDR3aa: CASSPKTGTSAVTGELFF

v_gene: TRBV7-9
d_gene: NA
j_gene: TRBJ2-1
abundance: NA
len: 14
CDR3nt: TGTGCCAGCACCCCCATTTCGGACAGCCATGAGCAGTTCTTC
CDR3aa: CASTPISDSHEQFF

v_gene: TRBV4-1
d_gene: TRBD2
j_gene: TRBJ2-3
abundance: few
len: 18
CDR3nt: TGCGCCAGCAGCCTCGGACTAGCGGGGGTTCTTCAAGCAGATACGCAGTATTTT
CDR3aa: CASSLGLAGVLQADTQYF

v_gene: TRBV7-8
d_gene: NA
j_gene: TRBJ1-2
abundance: few
len: 15
CDR3nt: TGTGCCAGCAGCTTATCCGTTGGGGCAGGCTATGGCTACACCTTC
CDR3aa: CASSLSVGAGYGYTF

v_gene: TRBV5-1
d_gene: TRBD1
j_gene: TRBJ1-1
abundance: many
len: 15
CDR3nt: TGCGCCAGCAGCTTAGGGACAGGGATCGGGACTGAAGCTTTCTTT
CDR3aa: CASSLGTGIGTEAFF

v_gene: TRBV18
d_gene: TRBD1
j_gene: TRBJ1-5
abundance: NA
len: 15
CDR3nt: TGTGCCAGCTCTCGAACCGGGACAGGCAATCAGCCCCAGCATTTT
CDR3aa: CASSRTGTGNQPQHF

v_gene: TRBV24-1
d_gene: NA
j_gene: TRBJ2-7
abundance: few
len: 13
CDR3nt: TGTGCCACCAGTGATCCAAACAGCTACGAGCAGTACTTC
CDR3aa: CATSDPNSYEQYF

v_gene: TRBV11-2
d_gene: TRBD2
j_gene: TRBJ2-3
abundance: few
len: 18
CDR3nt: TGTGCCAGCAGCTTAAAGGCCCGACTAGCGGGAGACACAGATACGCAGTATTTT
CDR3aa: CASSLKARLAGDTDTQYF

v_gene: TRBV20-1
d_gene: NA
j_gene: TRBJ2-3
abundance: few
len: 14
CDR3nt: TGCAGCCTTCAAAAAGGCGGGAGCACAGATACGCAGTATTTT
CDR3aa: CSLQKGGSTDTQYF

v_gene: TRBV12-3/TRBV12-4
d_gene: NA
j_gene: TRBJ1-6
abundance: many
len: 16
CDR3nt: TGTGCCAGCAGTTTTGGCCAAAGCTCCTATAATTCACCCCTCCACTTT
CDR3aa: CASSFGQSSYNSPLHF

v_gene: TRBV7-8
d_gene: NA
j_gene: TRBJ1-1
abundance: NA
len: 15
CDR3nt: TGTGCCAGCAGCTTATCCCTGGCCAGGGGTGTTGAAGCTTTCTTT
CDR3aa: CASSLSLARGVEAFF

v_gene: TRBV28
d_gene: NA
j_gene: TRBJ2-1
abundance: many
len: 16
CDR3nt: TGTGCCAGCAGCCCCGCGAGGCTCCGGAACGACAATGAGCAGTTCTTC
CDR3aa: CASSPARLRNDNEQFF

v_gene: TRBV3-1
d_gene: NA
j_gene: TRBJ2-1
abundance: few
len: 15
CDR3nt: TGTGCCAGCAGCCAAAGACTGAGCTCCTACAATGAGCAGTTCTTC
CDR3aa: CASSQRLSSYNEQFF

v_gene: TRBV3-1
d_gene: NA
j_gene: TRBJ1-2
abundance: many
len: 14
CDR3nt: TGTGCCAGCAGCCAAGATCGGCGGGGTTCTGGCTACACCTTC
CDR3aa: CASSQDRRGSGYTF

v_gene: TRBV12-3/TRBV12-4
d_gene: NA
j_gene: TRBJ2-7
abundance: few
len: 14
CDR3nt: TGTGCCAGCAGTTTAGCTCTAGTATCTTACGAGCAGTACTTC
CDR3aa: CASSLALVSYEQYF

v_gene: TRBV6-2/TRBV6-3
d_gene: TRBD1
j_gene: TRBJ2-5
abundance: NA
len: 13
CDR3nt: TGTGCCAGCAGGACAGGGGGCGAAGAGACCCAGTACTTC
CDR3aa: CASRTGGEETQYF

v_gene: TRBV20-1
d_gene: NA
j_gene: TRBJ2-7
abundance: many
len: 14
CDR3nt: TGCAGTGCTAGTGTGGCAGGGAGTACCTACGAGCAGTACTTC
CDR3aa: CSASVAGSTYEQYF

v_gene: TRBV7-9
d_gene: NA
j_gene: TRBJ1-6
abundance: few
len: 14
CDR3nt: TGTGCCAGCAGCTTAGTTGAGTATAATTCACCCCTCCACTTT
CDR3aa: CASSLVEYNSPLHF